This is a list of T cell receptor beta chains from one sample in a study of CD8+ T cells in alopecia areata. Produced via immunoSEQ multiplex PCR; TCRdb's table is partial and in-frame only. The repertoire has some 150,000 clones, approximately 65% of them found once; the top ten carry 36%. The sample comprised CD8+ T cells sorted from blood. Receptor source: a human donor in good health. CDR3s include the opening cysteine and the closing phenylalanine or tryptophan. D genes are given only for firm matches. Rows give clone size only sometimes, using once, few, many, or a class for an expanded clone.

CDR3aa	CDR3nt	abundance	v_gene	j_gene	d_gene
CASSYGRTDTQYF	TGTGCCAGCAGTTATGGTCGGACAGATACGCAGTATTTT	-	TRBV6-5	TRBJ2-3	-
CATSEGSGTEAFF	TGTGCCACCAGTGAGGGGAGTGGCACTGAAGCTTTCTTT	-	TRBV25-1	TRBJ1-1	-
CASSESPGPVYGYTF	TGTGCCAGCAGTGAAAGCCCAGGCCCAGTCTATGGCTACACCTTC	few	TRBV2	TRBJ1-2	-
CASSLGSAGDSYEQYF	TGTGCCAGCAGCTTGGGTTCCGCAGGAGACTCCTACGAGCAGTACTTC	-	TRBV5-6	TRBJ2-7	-
CASEGGFF	TGTGCCAGCGAGGGTGGTTTTTTT	few	TRBV7-9	TRBJ2-2	-
CASIPGPSSYEQYF	TGTGCCAGCATCCCAGGCCCGAGCTCCTACGAGCAGTACTTC	-	TRBV13	TRBJ2-7	-
CSALGQVAGDTGELFF	TGCAGCGCGCTGGGACAGGTAGCGGGTGACACCGGGGAGCTGTTTTTT	-	TRBV29-1	TRBJ2-2	-
CSARMLEGYTF	TGCAGTGCTAGAATGCTCGAGGGCTACACCTTC	-	TRBV20-1	TRBJ1-2	-
CASSLRTLRTEAFF	TGTGCCAGCAGCTTGCGGACATTGAGGACTGAAGCTTTCTTT	few	TRBV5-5	TRBJ1-1	-
CSVEGAGTGYNYTF	TGCAGCGTTGAGGGGGCCGGGACAGGGTATAACTACACCTTC	few	TRBV29-1	TRBJ1-2	TRBD1
CAWVPSGSRDEQFF	TGTGCCTGGGTCCCTAGCGGGAGTCGGGATGAGCAGTTCTTC	-	TRBV30	TRBJ2-1	TRBD2
CASMAGDASDTQYF	TGCGCCAGCATGGCAGGGGACGCCTCAGATACGCAGTATTTT	-	TRBV5-1	TRBJ2-3	-
CASSYGDSVYNEQFF	TGTGCCAGCAGTTATGGGGACAGCGTCTACAATGAGCAGTTCTTC	-	TRBV6-5	TRBJ2-1	TRBD1
CAWLSDGYTF	TGTGCCTGGCTGAGTGATGGCTACACCTTC	-	TRBV30	TRBJ1-2	-
CASSPYPTGLPGELFF	TGTGCCAGCAGCCCATACCCGACAGGGTTACCCGGGGAGCTGTTTTTT	-	TRBV11-2	TRBJ2-2	TRBD1
CASSFSSRPEKLFF	TGTGCCAGCAGCTTTTCGTCTCGACCGGAAAAACTGTTTTTT	-	TRBV7-9	TRBJ1-4	-
CASSQGETAGQETQYF	TGTGCCAGCAGCCAAGGGGAGACAGCGGGCCAAGAGACCCAGTACTTC	-	TRBV4-2	TRBJ2-5	-
CASTLGLGEKLFF	TGTGCCAGCACCCTCGGTTTGGGGGAAAAACTGTTTTTT	-	TRBV7-9	TRBJ1-4	-
CASSFTSGRDTDTQYF	TGTGCCAGCAGCTTTACTAGCGGGAGGGACACAGATACGCAGTATTTT	few	TRBV7-9	TRBJ2-3	TRBD2
CSVVSGEDNEQFF	TGCAGCGTTGTAAGCGGAGAGGACAATGAGCAGTTCTTC	-	TRBV29-1	TRBJ2-1	-
CSVDSGGAYEQYF	TGCAGCGTGGATTCCGGGGGCGCCTACGAGCAGTACTTC	-	TRBV29-1	TRBJ2-7	-
CSVEGDPTNEQYF	TGCAGCGTTGAAGGGGATCCTACCAACGAGCAGTACTTC	few	TRBV29-1	TRBJ2-7	-
CASSLGSNTQYF	TGTGCCAGCAGTTTGGGATCCAATACGCAGTATTTT	-	TRBV28	TRBJ2-3	-
CAISERGYNEQFF	TGTGCCATCAGTGAGCGGGGATACAATGAGCAGTTCTTC	few	TRBV10-3	TRBJ2-1	-
CSVDLRIAQYF	TGCAGCGTTGACCTGCGGATAGCCCAGTACTTC	few	TRBV29-1	TRBJ2-5	-
CASRPLAGVDEQYF	TGCGCCAGCAGACCCCTAGCGGGAGTCGACGAGCAGTACTTC	-	TRBV10-2	TRBJ2-7	TRBD2
CASSEDPYEQYF	TGTGCCAGCAGTGAAGACCCCTACGAGCAGTACTTC	-	TRBV2	TRBJ2-7	-
CASSPQAPLNTEAFF	TGTGCCAGCAGTCCACAGGCGCCCCTGAACACTGAAGCTTTCTTT	-	TRBV2	TRBJ1-1	-
CASSVRQGYLFHEQYF	TGTGCCAGCAGTGTACGACAGGGCTACCTATTTCACGAGCAGTACTTC	-	TRBV27	TRBJ2-7	TRBD1
CATSRVSVLAGGYNEQFF	TGTGCCACCAGCAGAGTCTCCGTACTAGCGGGAGGGTACAATGAGCAGTTCTTC	few	TRBV15	TRBJ2-1	TRBD2
CASTLSGTGAGELFF	TGTGCCAGCACCCTAAGCGGGACAGGGGCCGGGGAGCTGTTTTTT	-	TRBV2	TRBJ2-2	TRBD1
CASSPAGGSSYNEQFF	TGTGCCAGCAGCCCCGCGGGAGGGAGCTCCTACAATGAGCAGTTCTTC	-	TRBV9	TRBJ2-1	TRBD2
CASRTRAQSNFYEQYF	TGTGCCAGCAGGACCCGAGCACAGTCTAACTTCTACGAGCAGTACTTC	-	TRBV2	TRBJ2-7	-
CASSLTSGSYEQYF	TGTGCCAGCAGCTTGACTAGCGGATCCTACGAGCAGTACTTC	-	TRBV11-2	TRBJ2-7	TRBD2
CASSLGPGGNQPQHF	TGTGCCAGCAGCCTCGGCCCAGGGGGAAATCAGCCCCAGCATTTT	-	TRBV13	TRBJ1-5	TRBD1
CASSAHGTGQETQYF	TGTGCCAGCAGCGCACACGGGACAGGCCAAGAGACCCAGTACTTC	-	TRBV9	TRBJ2-5	TRBD1
CASSLGVAVAKNIQYF	TGCGCCAGCAGCTTGGGGGTAGCGGTAGCCAAAAACATTCAGTACTTC	-	TRBV5-1	TRBJ2-4	-
CASSSPWDSMNTEAFF	TGTGCCAGCAGTTCTCCCTGGGACAGCATGAACACTGAAGCTTTCTTT	-	TRBV27	TRBJ1-1	TRBD1
CSVEEGTGYEQYF	TGCAGCGTTGAAGAAGGGACAGGGTACGAGCAGTACTTC	-	TRBV29-1	TRBJ2-7	TRBD1
CSVEDGVSYEQYF	TGCAGCGTTGAAGATGGGGTCTCCTACGAGCAGTACTTC	few	TRBV29-1	TRBJ2-7	-
CSVGTAASYEQYF	TGCAGCGTTGGGACAGCAGCCTCCTACGAGCAGTACTTC	-	TRBV29-1	TRBJ2-7	-
CSVGTILEKGGYTF	TGCAGCGTTGGGACGATTCTTGAGAAGGGTGGCTACACCTTC	few	TRBV29-1	TRBJ1-2	-
CSVRDLEYGYTF	TGCAGCGTTCGAGACTTAGAGTATGGCTACACCTTC	-	TRBV29-1	TRBJ1-2	-
CAKDHGGYGYTF	TGCGCCAAGGACCACGGAGGCTATGGCTACACCTTC	-	TRBV23-1	TRBJ1-2	-
CASSGSGSSYEQYF	TGTGCCAGCAGTGGCAGCGGGTCCTCCTACGAGCAGTACTTC	-	TRBV28	TRBJ2-7	-
CASSTGQLLEETQYF	TGTGCCAGCAGTACTGGACAGCTCTTGGAAGAGACCCAGTACTTC	few	TRBV28	TRBJ2-5	-
CASSTGRLTEAFF	TGTGCCAGTAGTACGGGACGGCTAACTGAAGCTTTCTTT	few	TRBV19	TRBJ1-1	-
CASSPRGQGYGYTF	TGTGCCAGCAGTCCCCGGGGGCAAGGCTATGGCTACACCTTC	-	TRBV27	TRBJ1-2	-
CASSPLTSGFTGELFF	TGTGCCAGCAGCCCCTTGACTAGCGGGTTCACCGGGGAGCTGTTTTTT	few	TRBV28	TRBJ2-2	TRBD2
CAARFRGAQGQPQHF	TGTGCCGCAAGGTTTAGGGGGGCTCAGGGGCAGCCCCAGCATTTT	-	TRBV27	TRBJ1-5	-
CASSSVDFPYEQYF	TGTGCCAGCAGTTCTGTCGATTTCCCCTACGAGCAGTACTTC	few	TRBV6-5	TRBJ2-7	-